The 27 T cell receptor beta chains reported below all come from one sample, sequenced in a study of CD8+CD57+ T cells in acquired aplastic anemia. Patients chosen for sequencing had CD8+CD57+ cells that had expanded, as shown by flow cytometry. For CDR3 and TCR beta VDJ profiling, genomic DNA was the template used. MiXCR was run by TCRdb on the reads, yielding one entry per CDR3 protein. Among roughly 220,000 distinct CDR3 sequences listed, around three fifths were seen once. The sequencing sample was made of sorted CD4+, CD8+, or CD8+CD57+ T cells (not recorded which) from PBMCs. Every receptor here comes from a human donor with aplastic anemia.

The CDR3 DNA sequence: TGTGCCAGCCCGCCCCCTGACAGAAGCACAGATACGCAGTATTTT. It yields the protein CASPPPDRSTDTQYF. The chain uses TRBV7-2 and TRBJ2-3; tentative D call: TRBD1 (5 bases). Between the trimmed V and J ends, which lost 8 bases and 0 bases, there was a span of 15 bases. CDR1 and CDR2 from the germline V gene are SGHTA and FQGNSA. The CDR3 contains 15 residues.

This clonotype was seen ten or more times. V is TRBV7-9 and J is TRBJ1-5; 7 bases are a match to TRBD1. Germline V gene sequence: CDR1 SEHNR, CDR2 FQNEAQ (reference sequence). The junction had 4 bases not matched to a gene; V was cut back by 5 bases and J by 3 bases. This CDR3 is 14 amino acids long. The CDR3 sequence: CASSPGTVNQPQHF. The CDR3 DNA follows: TGTGCCAGCAGCCCTGGGACAGTCAATCAGCCCCAGCATTTT.

The chain has TRBV19 and TRBJ1-6; D remains ambiguous. This CDR3 spans 14 amino acids. Germline V lookup: CDR1 LNHDA, CDR2 SQIVND (reference sequence). Trimming pared 4 bases from V and 7 bases from J, leaving 11 bases between. CDR3 in DNA: TGTGCCAGTAGTACATTCTTAAACAATTCACCCCTCCACTTT. Protein product: CASSTFLNNSPLHF. Full variable domain (rest looked up from reference TRBV19 and TRBJ1-6): DGGITQSPKYLFRKEGQNVTLSCEQNLNHDAMYWYRQDPGQGLRLIYYSQIVNDFQKGDIAEGYSVSREKKESFPLTVTSAQKNPTAFYLCASSTFLNNSPLHFGNGTRLTVT.

The chain employs TRBV2 and TRBJ2-7; D is possibly TRBD2 (6 bases). CDR3 size: 13 residues. Between the trimmed V and J ends, which lost 8 bases and 0 bases, there was a span of 11 bases. The germline V gene encodes CDR1 SNHLY and CDR2 FYNNEI. For the CDR3, the DNA is TGTGCCAGCCGGGACTTGCCCTCCTACGAGCAGTACTTC. The encoded protein is CASRDLPSYEQYF.

The CDR3: CASSVGRGGFSGANVLTF. The CDR3 region has the DNA TGTGCCAGCAGCGTAGGTCGCGGGGGTTTCTCTGGGGCCAACGTCCTGACTTTC. V gene TRBV9 combines with J gene TRBJ2-6, with 7 bases matching TRBD2. This CDR3 spans 18 amino acids. Germline CDR1 and CDR2: SGDLS and YYNGEE. J lost 0 bases, V lost 0 bases, and 6 bases had no gene match. The variable domain in full, with the rest retrieved from reference TRBV9 and TRBJ2-6, is DSGVTQTPKHLITATGQRVTLRCSPRSGDLSVYWYQQSLDQGLQFLIQYYNGEERAKGNILERFSAQQFPDLHSELNLSSLELGDSALYFCASSVGRGGFSGANVLTFGAGSRLTVL.

The V call is TRBV30, the J call TRBJ1-2, with D uncertain. The CDR3 is 13 amino acids. Trimming shortened V by 3 bases and J by 7 bases, and 15 bases separated the two germline ends. The germline V gene has CDR1 GTSNPN and CDR2 SVGIG (reference sequence). CDR3 in DNA: TGTGCCTGGAGCGCCCGGATGACCTCTGGCTACACCTTC. It encodes CAWSARMTSGYTF. The whole variable domain, remainder taken from reference TRBV30 and TRBJ1-2, is SQTIHQWPATLVQPVGSPLSLECTVEGTSNPNLYWYRQAAGRGLQLLFYSVGIGQISSEVPQNLSASRPQDRQFILSSKKLLLSDSGFYLCAWSARMTSGYTFGSGTRLTVV.

This rearrangement joins TRBV5-5 to TRBJ2-7; D possibly corresponds to TRBD2 (7 bases). Trimming took off 4 bases at V and 2 bases at J, with 13 bases between the two ends. CDR1 SGHKS and CDR2 YYEKEE come from the germline V gene (reference sequence). The CDR3 is made up of 14 amino acids. This CDR3 reads CASSGEGVTYEQYF. The CDR3, as DNA: TGTGCCAGCAGCGGGGAGGGGGTCACCTACGAGCAGTACTTC.

V is TRBV2 and J is TRBJ2-1; D uncertain. This CDR3 comprises 14 residues. V was trimmed by 10 bases and J by 5 bases, leaving 18 bases between them. Germline V gene data show CDR1 as SNHLY and CDR2 as FYNNEI. The CDR3 DNA follows: TGTGCCACCCTCACCTCACGGCGAAACAATGAGCAGTTCTTC. Protein sequence: CATLTSRRNNEQFF.

The rearrangement uses TRBV7-2 and TRBJ1-2; D not certain. The V gene's germline CDR1 is SGHTA and CDR2 FQGNSA. V was shortened by 9 bases and J by 1 base, with 9 bases between the two germline ends. This CDR3 spans 12 amino acids. CDR3 DNA sequence: TGTGCCAGTAGTGTCAGTAACTATGGCTACACCTTC. Protein: CASSVSNYGYTF.

The chain recombines TRBV19 with TRBJ2-1, with D perhaps matching TRBD1 or TRBD2 (5 bases each). Germline V gene data show CDR1 as LNHDA and CDR2 as SQIVND (reference sequence). This CDR3 has 13 residues. The V and J ends lost 6 bases and 9 bases respectively, with 15 bases between them. The DNA for the CDR3 is TGTGCCAGTAGGGGCGCCGGGGCGACTGAGCAGTTCTTC. Encoded protein: CASRGAGATEQFF.

The V call is TRBV19, the J call TRBJ2-7; D not resolved. The CDR3 is 15 amino acids. Germline V CDR1 and CDR2: LNHDA, SQIVND (reference sequence). The V end was cut by 3 bases, the J end by 6 bases, with 18 bases between. CDR3 loop: CASSMGIFIKGEQYF. The CDR3 DNA follows: TGTGCCAGTAGTATGGGCATCTTCATTAAGGGCGAGCAGTACTTC.

This clonotype was counted at least ten times. This rearrangement joins TRBV24-1 to TRBJ2-1; possible D gene TRBD1, 6 bases. Germline values: CDR1 KGHDR, CDR2 SFDVKD. The V and J ends lost 3 bases and 13 bases respectively, with 12 bases between them. CDR3 length equals 12 residues. CDR3 coding DNA: TGTGCCACCAGTGATCACGGACAGCTACAGTTCTTC. Its protein product is CATSDHGQLQFF.

The V and J genes are TRBV10-3 and TRBJ2-3; D remains ambiguous. V lost 5 bases and J lost 0, with 3 bases in between. Germline V CDR1 and CDR2: ENHRY, SYGVKD. There are 12 residues in the CDR3. The CDR3 region is CAISPSTDTQYF. The CDR3 nucleotides read TGTGCCATCAGTCCTAGCACAGATACGCAGTATTTT.

V gene TRBV15 combines with J gene TRBJ2-1; perhaps TRBD2 as D (6 bases). Germline-derived CDR1 and CDR2 are LNHNV and YYDKDF (reference sequence). Between the trimmed V and J ends, which lost 1 base and 7 bases, there was a span of 17 bases. The CDR3 covers 16 residues. In DNA, the CDR3 is TGTGCCACCAGCAGAGCTTTGGGACTCCCTCAGAATGAGCAGTTCTTC. Its protein product is CATSRALGLPQNEQFF.

This clonotype was recorded a few times. The V and J genes are TRBV4-2 and TRBJ2-7; TRBD2 aligns across 9 bases. CDR1 is LGHNA and CDR2 is YNFKEQ in the germline V gene. With V trimmed by 5 bases and J by 4 bases, 6 bases remained unmatched. The CDR3 is 14 residues long. CDR3 sequence: CASSSPGLAYEQYF. CDR3 in DNA: TGTGCCAGCAGCTCCCCGGGACTAGCTTACGAGCAGTACTTC.

This clonotype was counted many times. The J gene is TRBJ2-3, the V gene TRBV6-4; possible D gene TRBD2, 6 bases. The CDR3 totals 14 residues. Trimming stripped 3 bases from V and 0 bases from J, with 7 bases between. Germline values: CDR1 MRHNA, CDR2 SNTAGT. The DNA of the CDR3 is TGTGCCAGCAGTGAAGGGACTAGCACAGATACGCAGTATTTT. This encodes CASSEGTSTDTQYF.

This chain joins TRBV24-1 and TRBJ1-2; D is ambiguous. The V end lost 2 bases, the J end lost 8 bases, and 8 bases lay between the germline ends. Germline V lookup: CDR1 KGHDR, CDR2 SFDVKD. There are 12 residues in the CDR3. This CDR3 is CATSDSREGYTF. The CDR3, as DNA: TGTGCCACCAGTGATTCAAGGGAAGGCTACACCTTC.

Concerning this clonotype: Mismatch with germline at one junction end may stem from a read error. The CDR3 is CASSVDGGADTQCF. CDR3 nucleotides: TGTGCCAGCAGCGTAGATGGGGGCGCAGATACGCAGTGCTTT. This chain uses TRBV9 with TRBJ2-3; perhaps TRBD1 as D (6 bases). The CDR3 is made up of 14 amino acids. The germline CDR1 and CDR2 sequences are SGDLS and YYNGEE.

This clonotype was detected a few times. In DNA form, the CDR3 reads TGTGCCAGCAGCCAAGTTCGACAGGGAGGCTATGGCTACACCTTC. The encoded protein is CASSQVRQGGYGYTF. The chain links TRBV14 to TRBJ1-2; TRBD1 matches at 7 bases. The CDR3 spans 15 residues. V gave up 1 base and J gave up 4 bases; unmatched junction bases: 6. Germline V gives CDR1 SGHDN, CDR2 FVKESK.

This rearrangement joins TRBV19 to TRBJ2-3; D is perhaps TRBD2 (6 bases). The V and J ends lost 3 bases and 0 bases respectively, with 10 bases between them. This CDR3 region has 15 residues. Germline CDR1 reads LNHDA; CDR2 reads SQIVND (reference sequence). CDR3 DNA sequence: TGTGCCAGTAGTATCTCCGGGAGCAGCACAGATACGCAGTATTTT. Translation: CASSISGSSTDTQYF.

On this clonotype itself: Relative to the germline gene, one junction end is altered; a read error may explain this. J is TRBJ2-3 and V is TRBV10-2, with D unclear. The CDR3 is 15 residues long. Germline CDR1 reads WSHSY; CDR2 reads SAAADI. The DNA of the CDR3 is TGTGCCACATCTGGGTCTGGAATCAGCACAGATACGCAGTATTTT. Translating gives CATSGSGISTDTQYF.

The J gene is TRBJ1-1, the V gene TRBV7-2; D is undetermined. V lost 1 base and J lost 3, with 15 bases in between. This CDR3 comprises 16 residues. Per germline, CDR1 SGHTA and CDR2 FQGNSA. The CDR3 region is CASSLDVLTSYTEAFF. As DNA, the CDR3 is TGTGCCAGCAGCTTAGACGTCCTCACCTCTTACACTGAAGCTTTCTTT.

As concerns this clonotype: This could be a read error, since a much larger clone is one nucleotide away. The V and J genes are TRBV5-1 and TRBJ2-5, with 13 bases identical to TRBD2. The length of the CDR3 is 20 residues. Looked up from germline, CDR1 is SGHRS and CDR2 is YFSETQ. CDR3 nucleotides: TGCGCCAGCAGCTTGGCCGGGTCTCAACTAGCGGGGGGGCCGGAGGAGACCAAGTACTTC. This sequence encodes CASSLAGSQLAGGPEETKYF.

The chain employs TRBV7-2 and TRBJ1-1, with TRBD1 as a possible D gene (5 bases). The CDR3 sequence is 11 residues long. CDR1 is SGHTA and CDR2 is FQGNSA in the germline V gene. V was shortened by 3 bases and J by 11 bases, with 10 bases between the two germline ends. CDR3 nucleotide sequence: TGTGCCAGCAGCTTCTCCGGGGGTGCTTTCTTT. Translating it yields CASSFSGGAFF.

This clonotype is a singleton in its sample. The chain combines TRBV20-1 with TRBJ1-1; the match to TRBD1 covers 9 bases. The V gene's germline CDR1 is DFQATT and CDR2 SNEGSKA (reference sequence). Trimming removed 8 bases from V and 6 bases from J; junction bases left unmatched: 7. This CDR3 contains 12 residues. The CDR3 region has the DNA TGCAGTACTACAGGGGGCGTTGCTGAAGCTTTCTTT. Encoded protein: CSTTGGVAEAFF.

The rearrangement joins TRBV19 to TRBJ1-5, with TRBD1 matching over 9 bases. From germline, CDR1 is LNHDA and CDR2 SQIVND (reference sequence). J lost 7 bases, V lost 8 bases, and 15 bases had no gene match. The CDR3 has 16 amino acids. Here the CDR3 reads CASLPSGQGVGQPQHF. DNA for the CDR3: TGTGCCAGTCTCCCATCGGGACAGGGCGTTGGACAGCCCCAGCATTTT.

The V call is TRBV6-1, the J call TRBJ2-7; 8 bases agree with TRBD1. The CDR3 runs 12 residues. Trimming took 5 bases from V and 6 from J; bases not matched to a gene: 3. Germline V gene lookup returns CDR1 MNHNS and CDR2 SASEGT. The CDR3, as DNA: TGTGCCAGCAGTCACACAGGGGGCGAGCAGTACTTC. It specifies CASSHTGGEQYF.